This note documents a single TCR beta chain sequence. Its antigen is still unknown. This sample is part of a study of CD8 T cells in ankylosing spondylitis. Study-wide results and caveats: The disease-linked clones had a CD8+ phenotype and low blood frequencies. Reactive arthritis synovial fluid and blood were previously reported to contain some motif variants. Blood of patients with ankylosing spondylitis appeared to be characterized by a TCR beta motif of several highly homologous variants.

Germline CDR1 MNHNS, CDR2 SASEGT. The CDR3 totals 14 residues. Trimming cost V 1 base and J 8 bases, with 13 bases left between them. The authors made TCR beta libraries by quantitative 5'-RACE with molecular barcodes. In TCRdb, the 5' RACE reads were re-called with MiXCR into one record per CDR3 protein. The data contain just over 350,000 distinct CDR3 sequences, around 20% of them seen just once; the ten biggest clones take up around 13%. Sequencing used blood, either unsorted or a sorted T cell fraction (not recorded which). This receptor was obtained from a male donor with ankylosing spondylitis or in good health (not recorded which). The chain has TRBV6-1 and TRBJ2-3, with a tentative D call TRBD2 (5 bases). The CDR3 sequence: CASSEGGFEGTQYF. In nucleotides, the CDR3 is TGTGCCAGCAGTGAAGGGGGTTTTGAGGGTACGCAGTATTTT.